This T cell receptor beta chain was captured in a study of PD-L1 blockade in urothelial cancer. TCRdb keeps only in-frame clones here, not all; method: immunoSEQ multiplex PCR. The sample records 25,000 to 35,000 clones, roughly 80% being singletons. CDR3 size: 15 residues. The germline CDR1 and CDR2 sequences are KGHSH and LQKENI. The trim removed 5 bases at V and 0 bases at J, leaving 4 bases unmatched. Time point: peripheral blood 6 weeks after treatment start. The sequences come from PBMCs, collected around atezolizumab (anti-PD-L1) treatment. The chain couples TRBV18 to TRBJ1-1, with 9 bases fitting TRBD1. The source is a man aged 65 to 79 with urothelial cancer. Here the CDR3 DNA reads TGTGCCAGCTCAGCGGGACAGGGTTTGAACACTGAAGCTTTCTTT. As protein: CASSAGQGLNTEAFF.